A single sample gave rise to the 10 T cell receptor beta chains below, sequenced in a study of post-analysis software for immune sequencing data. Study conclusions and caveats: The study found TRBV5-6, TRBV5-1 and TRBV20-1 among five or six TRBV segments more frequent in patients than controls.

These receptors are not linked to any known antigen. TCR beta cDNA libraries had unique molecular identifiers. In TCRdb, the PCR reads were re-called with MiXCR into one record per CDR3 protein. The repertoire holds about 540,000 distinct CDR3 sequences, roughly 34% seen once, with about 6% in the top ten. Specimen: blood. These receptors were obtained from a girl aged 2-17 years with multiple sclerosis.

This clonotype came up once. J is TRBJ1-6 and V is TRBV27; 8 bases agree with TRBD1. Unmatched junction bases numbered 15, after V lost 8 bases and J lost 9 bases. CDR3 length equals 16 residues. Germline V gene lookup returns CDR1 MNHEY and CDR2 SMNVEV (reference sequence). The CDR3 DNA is TGTGCCAGCTCCCCCTCCGACAGGGGAAGGGGTTCACCCCTCCACTTT. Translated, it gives CASSPSDRGRGSPLHF.

As DNA, the CDR3 is TGCAGTGCTGGGCTTAGGGGCACTCAGCCCCAGCATTTT. Amino acid sequence: CSAGLRGTQPQHF. The V and J genes are TRBV20-1 and TRBJ1-5; possibly TRBD1 for D (5 bases). Germline CDR1 DFQATT, CDR2 SNEGSKA (reference sequence). The CDR3 is 13 residues long. With 5 bases removed from V and 6 bases from J, the gap between germline ends came to 14 bases.

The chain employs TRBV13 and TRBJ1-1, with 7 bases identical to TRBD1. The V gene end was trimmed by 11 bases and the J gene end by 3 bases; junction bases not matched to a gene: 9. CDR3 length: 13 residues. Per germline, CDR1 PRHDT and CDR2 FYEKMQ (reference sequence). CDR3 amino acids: CASGWQGDTEAFF. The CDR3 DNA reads TGTGCCTCAGGATGGCAGGGGGACACTGAAGCTTTCTTT.

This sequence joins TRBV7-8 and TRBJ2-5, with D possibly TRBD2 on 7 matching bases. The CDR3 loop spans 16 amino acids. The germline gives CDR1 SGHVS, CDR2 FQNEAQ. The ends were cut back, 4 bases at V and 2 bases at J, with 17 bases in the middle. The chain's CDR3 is CASSSDRMGGQETQYF. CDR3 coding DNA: TGTGCCAGCAGCTCCGACAGGATGGGGGGGCAAGAGACCCAGTACTTC.

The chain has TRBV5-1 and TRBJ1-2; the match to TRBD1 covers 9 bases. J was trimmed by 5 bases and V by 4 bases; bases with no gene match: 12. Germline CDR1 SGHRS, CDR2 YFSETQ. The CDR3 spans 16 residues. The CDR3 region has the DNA TGCGCCAGCAGCCCGCTTGGACAGGGGAAGGAGTATGGCTACACCTTC. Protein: CASSPLGQGKEYGYTF.

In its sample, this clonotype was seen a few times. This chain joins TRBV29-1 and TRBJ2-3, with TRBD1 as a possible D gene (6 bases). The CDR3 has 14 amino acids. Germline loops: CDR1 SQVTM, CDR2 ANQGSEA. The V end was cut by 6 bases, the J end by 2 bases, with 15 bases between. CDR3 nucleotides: TGCAGCGTCCCTCCGACAGGATACACAGATACGCAGTATTTT. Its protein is CSVPPTGYTDTQYF.

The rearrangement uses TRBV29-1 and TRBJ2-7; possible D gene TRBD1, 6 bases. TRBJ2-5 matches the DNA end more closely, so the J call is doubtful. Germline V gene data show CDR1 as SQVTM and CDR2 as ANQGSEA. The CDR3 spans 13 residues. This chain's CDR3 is CSVETQGGETQYF. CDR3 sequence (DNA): TGCAGCGTTGAGACACAGGGTGGAGAGACCCAGTACTTC.

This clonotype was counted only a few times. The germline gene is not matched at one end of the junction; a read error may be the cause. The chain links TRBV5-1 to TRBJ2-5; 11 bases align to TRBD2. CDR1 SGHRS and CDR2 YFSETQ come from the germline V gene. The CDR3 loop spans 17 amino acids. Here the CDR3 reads CAGSPTRLAGRQETQYF. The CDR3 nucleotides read TGCGCCGGCAGCCCGACCCGACTAGCGGGGCGCCAAGAGACCCAGTACTTC.

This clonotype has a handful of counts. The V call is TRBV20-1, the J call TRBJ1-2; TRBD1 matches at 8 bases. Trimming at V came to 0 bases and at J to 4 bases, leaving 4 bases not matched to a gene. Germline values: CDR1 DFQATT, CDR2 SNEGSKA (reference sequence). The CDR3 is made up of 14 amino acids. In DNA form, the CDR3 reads TGCAGTGCTAGAGATTGGCAGGGGGCCTATGGCTACACCTTC. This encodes CSARDWQGAYGYTF.

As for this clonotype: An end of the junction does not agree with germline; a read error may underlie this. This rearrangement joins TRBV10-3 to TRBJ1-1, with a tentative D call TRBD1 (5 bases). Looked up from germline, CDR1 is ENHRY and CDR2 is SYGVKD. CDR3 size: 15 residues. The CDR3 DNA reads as TGCGCCATCAGTGAGTCAGAGGGGTGGGACACTGAAGCTTTCTTT. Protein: CAISESEGWDTEAFF.